This T cell receptor (beta chain) emerged from a study of low-dose radiotherapy and immunotherapy resistance in tumors. V dropped 2 bases and J dropped 2 bases, with 13 bases sitting between them. CDR3 length: 16 residues. Germline V gives CDR1 KGHSH, CDR2 LQKENI. Primers targeting TRAV and TRBV primed first-strand cDNA, covering alpha and beta chains. Over approximately 20 PCR cycles, TCRs were amplified from a constant-region primer and V-primer adapter. TCRdb reprocessed the reads with MiXCR, giving one entry per CDR3 protein. The table records approximately 12,000 distinct CDR3 sequences, over 55% of them present only once. This clonotype was found a few times. Donors were treated with nivolumab, ipilimumab, aspirin, and low-dose cyclophosphamide and radiotherapy.

The chain is built from TRBV18 and TRBJ2-1; weak D call: TRBD2 (6 bases). The clonotype comes from a human donor with advanced metastatic prostate, ovarian, gallbladder or colorectal cancer (not recorded which). This table probably holds off-target reads from a library built for another chain. CDR3 sequence (DNA): TGTGCCAGCTCACCAGACACCGGGGGACCCTACAATGAGCAGTTCTTC. Protein: CASSPDTGGPYNEQFF.